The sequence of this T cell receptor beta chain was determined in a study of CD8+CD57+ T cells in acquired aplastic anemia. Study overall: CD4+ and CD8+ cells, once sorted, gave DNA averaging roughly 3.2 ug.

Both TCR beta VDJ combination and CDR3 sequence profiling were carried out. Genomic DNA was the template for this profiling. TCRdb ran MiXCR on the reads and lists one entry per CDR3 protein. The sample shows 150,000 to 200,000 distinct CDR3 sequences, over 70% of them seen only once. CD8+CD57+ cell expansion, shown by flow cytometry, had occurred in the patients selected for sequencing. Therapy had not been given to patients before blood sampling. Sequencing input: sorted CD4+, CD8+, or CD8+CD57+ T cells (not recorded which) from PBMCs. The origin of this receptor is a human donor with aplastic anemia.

This CDR3 reads CSVEMSSVLIEQFF. In DNA form, the CDR3 reads TGCAGCGTTGAAATGTCTAGCGTTCTTATTGAGCAGTTCTTC. V gene TRBV29-1 combines with J gene TRBJ2-1; possibly TRBD2 for D (6 bases). CDR1 is SQVTM and CDR2 is ANQGSEA in the germline V gene. CDR3 size: 14 residues. The germline V and J ends were trimmed by 2 bases and 9 bases, with 17 bases remaining between them.